One and the same sample provided the 7 T cell receptor beta chains below, sequenced in a study of cytomegalovirus exposure and HLA in healthy donors. This PCR relied on a set of 60 Vbeta primers and 13 Jbeta primers. Repertoires were generated with immunoSEQ multiplex PCR, while TCRdb's copy carries only in-frame clones and drops some. This table holds fewer than 150,000 clones. Sequencing input: PBMCs. The receptors were gathered from a man aged 35-49 years in good health and CMV-seronegative.

This chain connects TRBV5-8 to TRBJ2-7, with 15 nucleotides matching TRBD2. Unmatched junction bases numbered 5, after V lost 4 bases and J lost 6 bases. The CDR3 spans 15 residues. Germline V gene sequence: CDR1 SGHTS, CDR2 YDEGEE. CDR3 sequence (DNA): TGTGCCAGCAGCGTGCCGGGACTAGCGGGGGGCGAGCAGTACTTC. Protein product: CASSVPGLAGGEQYF.

This chain uses TRBV7-3 with TRBJ2-3; tentatively, D is TRBD2 (6 bases). Trimming pared 2 bases from V and 1 base from J, leaving 13 bases between. This CDR3 spans 16 amino acids. CDR1 is SGHTA, CDR2 FQGTGA, per germline. CDR3 protein: CASSLLGGAGTDTQYF. In DNA, the CDR3 is TGTGCCAGCAGCTTATTGGGCGGGGCGGGCACAGATACGCAGTATTTT.

This chain connects TRBV6-1 to TRBJ1-1, with TRBD1 identical over 11 bases. With V trimmed by 3 bases and J by 4 bases, 7 bases remained unmatched. The germline V gene has CDR1 MNHNS and CDR2 SASEGT. This CDR3 comprises 16 residues. The CDR3 coding sequence is TGTGCCAGCAGTGACGCCGGGACAGGGGGTCGCACTGAAGCTTTCTTT. As protein: CASSDAGTGGRTEAFF.

V gene TRBV6-1 combines with J gene TRBJ2-2; 8 nucleotides match TRBD1. This CDR3 is built from 17 residues. Trimming took 3 bases from V and 1 from J; bases not matched to a gene: 7. Germline V gives CDR1 MNHNS, CDR2 SASEGT. This chain's CDR3 is CASSDIGGTGNTGELFF. The CDR3 coding sequence is TGTGCCAGCAGTGATATCGGCGGGACAGGGAACACCGGGGAGCTGTTTTTT.

CDR3 sequence: CASSQNRGSAEKLFF. The CDR3 coding sequence is TGTGCCAGCAGCCAGAACAGGGGGTCGGCTGAAAAACTGTTTTTT. The chain employs TRBV5-4 and TRBJ1-4, with 8 bases lining up with TRBD1. CDR1 is SGHNT, CDR2 YYREEE, per germline (reference sequence). V lost 4 bases, J lost 7 bases, and 9 bases stayed unmatched. CDR3 size: 15 residues.

As to this clone: Other DNA sequences in this sample translate to the same CDR3. The chain has TRBV6-5 and TRBJ2-7, with 7 bases identical to TRBD2. The germline V gene encodes CDR1 MNHEY and CDR2 SVGAGI. Trimming removed 6 bases from V and 1 base from J; junction bases left unmatched: 3. This CDR3 is built from 13 residues. CDR3 sequence: CASRRGSSYEQYF. The CDR3 bases are TGTGCCAGCAGGCGGGGGAGTTCCTACGAGCAGTACTTC.

As DNA, the CDR3 is TGTGCCAGCAGTCCTTACAGGGGGTCCACTGAAGCTTTCTTT. It codes for CASSPYRGSTEAFF. This chain uses TRBV6-5 with TRBJ1-1; TRBD1 aligns across 8 bases. Germline V CDR1 and CDR2: MNHEY, SVGAGI. This CDR3 is 14 amino acids long. V lost 5 bases and J lost 4; bases outside the gene matches: 6.